A selection of T cell receptor beta chains follows, all from one sample in a study of CD8+ T cells in alopecia areata. Repertoires were generated with immunoSEQ multiplex PCR, while TCRdb's copy carries only in-frame clones and drops some. The sample gives around 100,000 clones, 45% to 65% of which show up once; 3% to 4% is in the top ten. The starting material was CD4+ T cells sorted from blood, obtained at week 24, from a patient treated with tofacitinib. The receptors derive from a human donor with alopecia areata. CDR3s include the opening cysteine and the closing phenylalanine or tryptophan. The D gene is left open where the match is weak. Size is stated for part of the rows, as once, few or many counts, or as a class when the clone is expanded.

TRBJ1-3	NA	TRBV29-1	NA	CSVVETGNTIYF	TGCAGCGTTGTAGAAACTGGAAACACCATATATTTT
TRBJ2-1	TRBD1	TRBV19	NA	CASTHSPGGWQFF	TGTGCCAGTACCCACTCCCCAGGGGGATGGCAGTTCTTC
TRBJ1-2	NA	TRBV5-6	NA	CASSFGGGYTF	TGTGCCAGCAGCTTCGGAGGCGGCTACACCTTC
TRBJ2-4	NA	TRBV7-2	NA	CASSSGAGSENIQYF	TGTGCCAGCAGCTCGGGAGCCGGGAGCGAAAACATTCAGTACTTC
TRBJ1-6	TRBD1	TRBV5-6	NA	CASSFRDRGSYSPLHF	TGTGCCAGCAGCTTTCGGGACAGGGGGTCCTATTCACCCCTCCACTTT
TRBJ2-5	NA	TRBV27	few	CASSLQGEGTQYF	TGTGCCAGCAGTCTACAGGGAGAAGGGACCCAGTACTTC
TRBJ1-2	NA	TRBV7-8	few	CASSLGTGPLGGYTF	TGTGCCAGCAGCTTGGGGACGGGTCCCTTGGGTGGCTACACCTTC
TRBJ2-7	NA	TRBV6-1	NA	CATNRADSYEQYF	TGTGCCACCAACCGGGCGGATTCCTACGAGCAGTACTTC
TRBJ1-1	NA	TRBV19	few	CASNSGAEGPTEAFF	TGTGCCAGTAATTCAGGGGCCGAGGGACCCACTGAAGCTTTCTTT
TRBJ1-6	NA	TRBV5-6	NA	CASSLGHENSPLHF	TGTGCCAGCAGCTTGGGACACGAGAATTCACCCCTCCACTTT
TRBJ1-1	NA	TRBV30	NA	CAWSVGGRDTEAFF	TGTGCCTGGAGTGTAGGAGGGAGGGACACTGAAGCTTTCTTT
TRBJ1-2	NA	TRBV5-4	few	CASSSQGDGYTF	TGTGCCAGCAGCTCTCAGGGAGATGGCTACACCTTC
TRBJ2-1	NA	TRBV5-8	NA	CASSLGGTDIYNEQFF	TGTGCCAGCAGCTTGGGGGGCACAGACATCTACAATGAGCAGTTCTTC
TRBJ1-1	NA	TRBV7-9	few	CASSLKGGMTEAFF	TGTGCCAGCAGCTTAAAGGGGGGGATGACTGAAGCTTTCTTT
TRBJ2-2	NA	TRBV5-1	NA	CASSLEASNTGELFF	TGCGCCAGCAGCTTGGAGGCTTCGAACACCGGGGAGCTGTTTTTT
TRBJ1-3	NA	TRBV6-1	few	CASSRGGGGNTIYF	TGTGCCAGCAGTCGCGGGGGAGGTGGAAACACCATATATTTT
TRBJ2-1	TRBD2	TRBV2	NA	CASSGYLGTSGGANEQFF	TGTGCCAGCAGTGGTTATCTCGGGACTAGCGGGGGGGCAAATGAGCAGTTCTTC
TRBJ1-5	NA	TRBV2	few	CASRGDSSNQPQHF	TGTGCCAGCAGAGGCGACAGTAGCAATCAGCCCCAGCATTTT
TRBJ2-7	TRBD1	TRBV29-1	NA	CSARTGVSKGEQYF	TGCAGCGCACGGACAGGGGTTTCCAAGGGCGAGCAGTACTTC
TRBJ1-5	NA	TRBV7-2	NA	CASSVEQNQPQHF	TGTGCCAGCAGCGTAGAGCAAAATCAGCCCCAGCATTTT
TRBJ1-5	NA	TRBV6-6	NA	CASSPKYSNQPQHF	TGTGCCAGCAGCCCAAAATATAGCAATCAGCCCCAGCATTTT
TRBJ1-2	NA	TRBV5-1	NA	CASSLSPDRRGSGYTF	TGCGCCAGCAGCTTGAGCCCAGACAGACGCGGATCGGGCTACACCTTC
TRBJ2-3	NA	TRBV5-1	NA	CASSFAVSDFFTDTQYF	TGCGCCAGCAGCTTCGCGGTTAGTGATTTCTTCACAGATACGCAGTATTTT
TRBJ2-6	NA	TRBV14	NA	CASSQPKSGAGANVLTF	TGTGCCAGCAGCCAGCCCAAGTCGGGGGCAGGGGCCAACGTCCTGACTTTC
TRBJ1-1	NA	TRBV14	few	CASSSAVGNLMNTEAFF	TGTGCCAGCAGCTCGGCGGTGGGGAATTTGATGAACACTGAAGCTTTCTTT
TRBJ2-4	NA	TRBV7-8	once	CASSLVGNAKNIQYF	TGTGCCAGCAGCTTAGTCGGAAACGCCAAAAACATTCAGTACTTC
TRBJ1-5	NA	TRBV7-9	NA	CASSRAGDNQPQHF	TGTGCCAGCAGCCGCGCGGGGGATAATCAGCCCCAGCATTTT
TRBJ2-5	TRBD2	TRBV11-2	NA	CAGSLTPTSGVKTQYF	TGTGCCGGCAGCTTAACCCCGACTAGCGGGGTGAAGACCCAGTACTTC
TRBJ1-5	NA	TRBV2	few	CASKLRDGSNQPQHF	TGTGCCAGCAAGCTTCGTGATGGTAGCAATCAGCCCCAGCATTTT
TRBJ1-2	NA	TRBV6-1	once	CASSEGVGFDYGYTF	TGTGCCAGCAGTGAAGGAGTAGGGTTCGACTATGGCTACACCTTC
TRBJ2-5	NA	TRBV5-1	NA	CASSLQGTYQETQYF	TGCGCCAGCAGCCTCCAGGGGACTTACCAAGAGACCCAGTACTTC
TRBJ2-2	TRBD1	TRBV5-1	NA	CASRPTGDTGELFF	TGCGCCAGCAGACCCACAGGGGACACCGGGGAGCTGTTTTTT
TRBJ1-1	NA	TRBV18	NA	CASSPSGNTEAFF	TGTGCCAGCTCACCGTCAGGGAACACTGAAGCTTTCTTT
TRBJ2-5	NA	TRBV9	NA	CASSVAGRYQETQYF	TGTGCCAGCAGCGTAGCAGGGAGGTACCAAGAGACCCAGTACTTC
TRBJ1-1	NA	TRBV30	NA	CAWSSGGNTEAFF	TGTGCCTGGAGTTCCGGAGGGAACACTGAAGCTTTCTTT
TRBJ2-1	NA	TRBV2	many	CASTDTLGYNEQFF	TGTGCCAGCACTGACACCTTGGGGTACAATGAGCAGTTCTTC
TRBJ1-1	NA	TRBV29-1	NA	CSVEEIMNTEAFF	TGCAGCGTTGAAGAGATCATGAACACTGAAGCTTTCTTT
TRBJ1-2	TRBD1	TRBV7-2	NA	CASSAGQSYGYTF	TGTGCCAGCAGCGCGGGACAGTCCTATGGCTACACCTTC
TRBJ1-1	NA	TRBV7-2	NA	CASSSLLMNTEAFF	TGTGCCAGCAGCTCCCTCTTAATGAACACTGAAGCTTTCTTT
TRBJ1-6	NA	TRBV5-1	few	CASSRTGTNSPLHF	TGCGCCAGCAGCCGAACAGGGACCAATTCACCCCTCCACTTT
TRBJ2-7	NA	TRBV2	once	CASSVLVTEQYF	TGTGCCAGCAGTGTGCTCGTTACCGAGCAGTACTTC
TRBJ2-5	NA	TRBV7-2	NA	CASSLRLGQETQYF	TGTGCCAGCAGCTTAAGGTTAGGGCAGGAGACCCAGTACTTC